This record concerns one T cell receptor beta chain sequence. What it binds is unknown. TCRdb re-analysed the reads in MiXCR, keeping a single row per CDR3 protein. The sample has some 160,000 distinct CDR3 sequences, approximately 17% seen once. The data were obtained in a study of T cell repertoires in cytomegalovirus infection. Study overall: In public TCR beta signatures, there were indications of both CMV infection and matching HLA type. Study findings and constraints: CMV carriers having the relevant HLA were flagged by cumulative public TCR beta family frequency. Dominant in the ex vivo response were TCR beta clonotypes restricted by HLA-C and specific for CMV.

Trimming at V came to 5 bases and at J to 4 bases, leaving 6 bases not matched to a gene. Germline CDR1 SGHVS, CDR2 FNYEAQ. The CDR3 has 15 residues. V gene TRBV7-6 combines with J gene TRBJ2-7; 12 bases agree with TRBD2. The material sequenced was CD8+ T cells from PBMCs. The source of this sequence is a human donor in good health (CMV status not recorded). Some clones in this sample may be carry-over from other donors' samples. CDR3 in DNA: TGTGCCAGCAGCCCGCGGACTAGCGGGGATTACGAGCAGTACTTC. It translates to CASSPRTSGDYEQYF.